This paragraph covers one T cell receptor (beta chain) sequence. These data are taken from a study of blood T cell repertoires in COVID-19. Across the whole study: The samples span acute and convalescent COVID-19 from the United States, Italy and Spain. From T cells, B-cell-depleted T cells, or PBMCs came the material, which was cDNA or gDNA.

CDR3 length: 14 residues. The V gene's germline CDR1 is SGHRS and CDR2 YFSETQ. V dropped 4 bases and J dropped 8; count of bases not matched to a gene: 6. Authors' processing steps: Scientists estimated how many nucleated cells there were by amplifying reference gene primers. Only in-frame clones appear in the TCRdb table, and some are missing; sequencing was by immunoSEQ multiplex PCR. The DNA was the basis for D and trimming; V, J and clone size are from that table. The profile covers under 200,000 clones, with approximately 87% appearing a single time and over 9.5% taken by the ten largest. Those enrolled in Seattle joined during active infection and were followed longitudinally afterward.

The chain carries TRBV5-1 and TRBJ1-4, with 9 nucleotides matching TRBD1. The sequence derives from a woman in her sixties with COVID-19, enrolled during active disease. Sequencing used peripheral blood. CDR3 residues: CASSAGQGREKLFF. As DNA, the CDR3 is TGCGCCAGCAGCGCGGGACAGGGTCGAGAAAAACTGTTTTTT. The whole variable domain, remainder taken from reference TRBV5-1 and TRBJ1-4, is KAGVTQTPRYLIKTRGQQVTLSCSPISGHRSVSWYQQTPGQGLQFLFEYFSETQRNKGNFPGRFSGRQFSNSRSEMNVSTLELGDSALYLCASSAGQGREKLFFGSGTQLSVL.